The clone carrying this T cell receptor beta chain is a singleton in its sample. The antigen is undetermined. A far bigger clonotype differs at one base, so this is likely a read error. This record comes from a study of regulatory T cells in long-lasting Graves disease. About the study: Newly diagnosed Graves' patients took antithyroid drugs under 3 months. Study observations and caveats: Persistent cases of Graves' showed reduced TCR diversity relative to newly diagnosed patients. Among samples with persistent disease, TRBV28, TRBJ1-2 and TRBJ2-5 were favored.

The germline V gene encodes CDR1 MNHNS and CDR2 SASEGT. This CDR3 has 17 amino acids. TCR beta libraries were built with iRepertoire HTBI primers and Arm-PCR of CDR3 regions. TCRdb reprocessed the multiplex PCR reads via MiXCR and lists one record per CDR3 protein. This sample has around 500,000 distinct CDR3 sequences, with about 16% found just once. Noted time point: newly diagnosed GD, antithyroid drugs for less than 3 months. PBMC RNA served as the TCR library source. This sample also belongs to another study, concerning T cells in Graves' hyperthyroidism and ophthalmopathy.

The clonotype originates from a woman aged 40 to 65 with Graves disease. The gene calls are TRBV6-1 and TRBJ1-4; 7 bases are shared with TRBD1. Sequencing used peripheral blood mononuclear cells (PBMCs), obtained at new diagnosis, from a patient treated with antithyroid drugs. Here the CDR3 DNA reads TGTGCCAGCAGTGGACCCCTCCGGGACAGAAATAATGAAAAACCGTTTTTT. Amino acids: CASSGPLRDRNNEKPFF.